This entry features one T cell receptor beta chain sequence. The antigen remains undetermined. This sample's treatment: 19 received Ad26.COV2.S at low or high dose, single or two shots; roughly five received placebo; per-sample allocation not given. It was on day 63 after the first vaccine or placebo injection that samples were taken. Aged 18-55 years, donor was enrolled in Boston in about 2020. The administered vaccine (an Ad26 vector) expressed Wuhan-strain SARS-CoV-2 spike. The record originates from a study of Ad26.COV2.S vaccination and SARS-CoV-2 variants. Study in general: In the study, Ad26.COV2.S was injected intramuscularly once, or twice 56 days apart.

This CDR3 is 15 amino acids long. The V end lost 4 bases, the J end lost 5 bases, and 18 bases lay between the germline ends. Per the germline V gene, CDR1 is SGHRS and CDR2 is YFSETQ. Study results and limitations: Responses of T cells in total may have been underestimated by the TCR breadth and depth analyses.

The data were produced by immunoSEQ multiplex PCR, yet TCRdb's version contains in-frame clones alone and is incomplete. Of about 320,000 clones in the sample, roughly 90% were seen once. Source: peripheral blood, taken in a trial of Ad26.COV2.S vaccine versus placebo. The clonotype comes from a person aged 18-60 years who received the Ad26.COV2.S COVID-19 vaccine or a placebo. This chain joins TRBV5-1 and TRBJ1-2, with D tentatively TRBD1 (5 bases). Here the CDR3 reads CASSPQVVEGYGYTF. Here the CDR3 DNA reads TGCGCCAGCAGCCCACAGGTTGTAGAAGGGTATGGCTACACCTTC.